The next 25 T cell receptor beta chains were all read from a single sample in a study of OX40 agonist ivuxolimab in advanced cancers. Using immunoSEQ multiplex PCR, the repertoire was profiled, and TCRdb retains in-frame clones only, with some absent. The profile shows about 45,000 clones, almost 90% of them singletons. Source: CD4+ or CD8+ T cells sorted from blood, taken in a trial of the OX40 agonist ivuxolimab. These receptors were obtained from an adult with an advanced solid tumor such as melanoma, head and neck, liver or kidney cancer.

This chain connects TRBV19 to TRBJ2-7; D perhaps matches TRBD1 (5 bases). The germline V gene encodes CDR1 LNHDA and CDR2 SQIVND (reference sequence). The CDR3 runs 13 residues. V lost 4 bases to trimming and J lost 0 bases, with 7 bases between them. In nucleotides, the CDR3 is TGTGCCAGTAGTACTGACAGCTCCTACGAGCAGTACTTC. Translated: CASSTDSSYEQYF.

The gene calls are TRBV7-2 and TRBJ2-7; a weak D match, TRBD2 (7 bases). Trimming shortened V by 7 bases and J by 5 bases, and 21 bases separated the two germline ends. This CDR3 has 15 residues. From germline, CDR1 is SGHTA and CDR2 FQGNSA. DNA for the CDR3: TGTGCCAGCAAGGGGGGGAGGGCCGATAGCCACGAGCAGTACTTC. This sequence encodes CASKGGRADSHEQYF.

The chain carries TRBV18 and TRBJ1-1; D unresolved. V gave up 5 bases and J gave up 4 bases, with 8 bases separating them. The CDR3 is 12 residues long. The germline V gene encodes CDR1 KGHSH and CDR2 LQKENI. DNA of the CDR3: TGTGCCAGCTCAACCAAGGGCACTGAAGCTTTCTTT. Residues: CASSTKGTEAFF.

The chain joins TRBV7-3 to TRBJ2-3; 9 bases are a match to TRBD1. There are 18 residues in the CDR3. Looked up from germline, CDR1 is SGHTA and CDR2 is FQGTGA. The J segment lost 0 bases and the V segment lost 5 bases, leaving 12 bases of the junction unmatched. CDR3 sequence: CASSRTGVSFMSTDTQYF. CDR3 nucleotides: TGTGCCAGCAGCAGGACAGGGGTATCGTTCATGAGCACAGATACGCAGTATTTT.

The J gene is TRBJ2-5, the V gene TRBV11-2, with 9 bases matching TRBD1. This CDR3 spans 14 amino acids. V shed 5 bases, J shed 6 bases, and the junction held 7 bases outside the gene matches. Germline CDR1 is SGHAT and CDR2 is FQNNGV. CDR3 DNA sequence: TGTGCCAGCAGCCCCCGGACAGGGGACAAGACCCAGTACTTC. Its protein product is CASSPRTGDKTQYF. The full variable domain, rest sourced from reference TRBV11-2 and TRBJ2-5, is EAGVAQSPRYKIIEKRQSVAFWCNPISGHATLYWYQQILGQGPKLLIQFQNNGVVDDSQLPKDRFSAERLKGVDSTLKIQPAKLEDSAVYLCASSPRTGDKTQYFGPGTRLLVL.

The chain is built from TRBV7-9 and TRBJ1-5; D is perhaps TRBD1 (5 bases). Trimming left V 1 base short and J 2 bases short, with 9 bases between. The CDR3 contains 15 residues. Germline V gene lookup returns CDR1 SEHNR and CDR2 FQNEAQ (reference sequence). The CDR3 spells CASSLGDGGNQPQHF. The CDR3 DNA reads TGTGCCAGCAGCTTAGGGGACGGGGGCAATCAGCCCCAGCATTTT.

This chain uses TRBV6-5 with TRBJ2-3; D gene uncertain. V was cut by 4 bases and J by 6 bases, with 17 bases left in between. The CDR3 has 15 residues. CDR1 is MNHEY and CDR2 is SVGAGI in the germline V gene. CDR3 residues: CASSFSSSRRDTQYF. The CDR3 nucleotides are TGTGCCAGCAGTTTCTCCTCATCCCGGCGGGATACGCAGTATTTT.

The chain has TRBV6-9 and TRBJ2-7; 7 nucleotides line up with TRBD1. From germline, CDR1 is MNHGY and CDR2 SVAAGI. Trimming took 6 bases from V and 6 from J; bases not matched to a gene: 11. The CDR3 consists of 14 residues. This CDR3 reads CASSRNRDRSEQYF. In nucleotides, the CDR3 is TGTGCCAGCAGCCGGAACCGGGACAGAAGCGAGCAGTACTTC.

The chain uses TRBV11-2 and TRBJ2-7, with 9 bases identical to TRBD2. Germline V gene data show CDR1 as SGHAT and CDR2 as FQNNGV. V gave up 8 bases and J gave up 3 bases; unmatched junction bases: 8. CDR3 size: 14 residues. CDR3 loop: CASGKTSGDYEQYF. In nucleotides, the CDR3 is TGTGCCAGCGGAAAGACTAGCGGTGACTACGAGCAGTACTTC.

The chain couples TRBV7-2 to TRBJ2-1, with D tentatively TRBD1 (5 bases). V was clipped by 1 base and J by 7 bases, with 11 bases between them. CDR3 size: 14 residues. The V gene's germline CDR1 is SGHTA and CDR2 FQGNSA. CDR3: CASSLGRVSNEQFF. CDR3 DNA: TGTGCCAGCAGCTTAGGCAGGGTTAGTAATGAGCAGTTCTTC.

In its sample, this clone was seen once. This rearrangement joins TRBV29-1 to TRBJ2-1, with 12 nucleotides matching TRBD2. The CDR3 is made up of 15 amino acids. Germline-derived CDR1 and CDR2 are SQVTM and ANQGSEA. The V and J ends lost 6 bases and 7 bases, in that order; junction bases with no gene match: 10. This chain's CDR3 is CSVSGTSGFRNEQFF. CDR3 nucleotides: TGCAGCGTCTCTGGGACTAGCGGGTTTAGAAATGAGCAGTTCTTC.

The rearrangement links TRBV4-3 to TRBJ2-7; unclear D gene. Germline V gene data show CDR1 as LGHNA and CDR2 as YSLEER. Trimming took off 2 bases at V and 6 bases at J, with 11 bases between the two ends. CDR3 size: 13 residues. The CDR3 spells CASSQSTLREQYF. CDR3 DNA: TGCGCCAGCAGCCAATCGACCCTGCGCGAGCAGTACTTC.

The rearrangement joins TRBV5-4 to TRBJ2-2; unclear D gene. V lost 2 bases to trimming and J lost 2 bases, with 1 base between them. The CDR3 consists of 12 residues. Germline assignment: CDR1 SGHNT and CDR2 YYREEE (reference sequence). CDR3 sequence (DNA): TGTGCCAGCAGCTTCAACACCGGGGAGCTGTTTTTT. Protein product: CASSFNTGELFF.

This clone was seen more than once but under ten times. The DNA for the CDR3 is TGTGCCAGCTCACCACCGAGTCAAAAAACTGAAGCTTTCTTT. Protein product: CASSPPSQKTEAFF. J is TRBJ1-1 and V is TRBV18; D remains unclear. There are 14 residues in the CDR3. The V and J ends lost 0 bases and 5 bases respectively, with 10 bases between them. Germline-derived CDR1 and CDR2 are KGHSH and LQKENI.

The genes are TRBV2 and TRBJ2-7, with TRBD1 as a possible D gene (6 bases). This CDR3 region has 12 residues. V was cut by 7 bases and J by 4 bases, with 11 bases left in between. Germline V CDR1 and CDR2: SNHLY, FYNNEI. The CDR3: CASTRTAYEQYF. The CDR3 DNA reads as TGTGCCAGCACCCGGACAGCTTACGAGCAGTACTTC.

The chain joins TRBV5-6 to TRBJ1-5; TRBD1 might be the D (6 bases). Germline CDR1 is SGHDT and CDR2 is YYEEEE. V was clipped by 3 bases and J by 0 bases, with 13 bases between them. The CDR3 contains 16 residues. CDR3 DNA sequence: TGTGCCAGCAGCTCCGGACAGTACTATAGCAATCAGCCCCAGCATTTT. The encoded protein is CASSSGQYYSNQPQHF.

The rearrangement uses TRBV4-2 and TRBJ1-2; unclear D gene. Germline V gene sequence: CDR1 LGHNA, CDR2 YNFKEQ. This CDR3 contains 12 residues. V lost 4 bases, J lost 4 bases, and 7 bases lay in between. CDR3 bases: TGTGCCAGCAGCCCTACGGGCTATGGCTACACCTTC. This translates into CASSPTGYGYTF.

CDR3 DNA sequence: TGCGCCAGCAGGAGTCCGGGACAGGTCGACACTGAAGCTTTCTTT. Its protein product is CASRSPGQVDTEAFF. The chain carries TRBV5-1 and TRBJ1-1; TRBD1 agrees at 8 bases. CDR1 is SGHRS, CDR2 YFSETQ, per germline. CDR3 size: 15 residues. With V trimmed by 5 bases and J by 3 bases, 9 bases remained unmatched.

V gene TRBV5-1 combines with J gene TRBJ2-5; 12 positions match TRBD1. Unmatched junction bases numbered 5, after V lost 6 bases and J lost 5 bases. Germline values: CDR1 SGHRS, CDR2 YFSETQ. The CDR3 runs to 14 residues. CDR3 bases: TGCGCCAGCATGCGGGACAGGGGGCCGGAGACCCAGTACTTC. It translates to CASMRDRGPETQYF.

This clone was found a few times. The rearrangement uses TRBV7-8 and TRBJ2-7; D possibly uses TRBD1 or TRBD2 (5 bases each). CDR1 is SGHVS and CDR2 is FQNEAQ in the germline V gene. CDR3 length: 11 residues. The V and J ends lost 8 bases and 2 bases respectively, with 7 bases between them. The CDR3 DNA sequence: TGTGCCAGCGGGACGACCTACGAGCAGTACTTC. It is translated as CASGTTYEQYF. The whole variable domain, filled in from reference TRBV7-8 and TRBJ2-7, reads GAGVSQSPRYKVAKRGQDVALRCDPISGHVSLFWYQQALGQGPEFLTYFQNEAQLDKSGLPSDRFFAERPEGSVSTLKIQRTQQEDSAVYLCASGTTYEQYFGPGTRLTVT.

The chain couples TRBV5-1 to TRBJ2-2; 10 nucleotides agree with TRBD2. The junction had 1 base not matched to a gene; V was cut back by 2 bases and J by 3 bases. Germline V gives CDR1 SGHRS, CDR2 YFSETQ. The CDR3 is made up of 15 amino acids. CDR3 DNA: TGCGCCAGCAGCTTAACTAGCGGGGACACCGGGGAGCTGTTTTTT. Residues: CASSLTSGDTGELFF.

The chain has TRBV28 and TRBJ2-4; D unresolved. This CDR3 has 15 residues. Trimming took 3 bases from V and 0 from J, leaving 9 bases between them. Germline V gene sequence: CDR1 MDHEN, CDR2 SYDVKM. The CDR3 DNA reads TGTGCCAGCAGTTTTGCGTTTCTAGCCAAAAACATTCAGTACTTC. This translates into CASSFAFLAKNIQYF.

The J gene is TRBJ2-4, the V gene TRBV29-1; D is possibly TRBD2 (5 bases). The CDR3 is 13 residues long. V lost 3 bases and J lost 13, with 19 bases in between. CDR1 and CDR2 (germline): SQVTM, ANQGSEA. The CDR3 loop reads CSVETGLQTMQYF. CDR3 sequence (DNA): TGCAGCGTTGAGACCGGACTCCAGACTATGCAGTACTTC. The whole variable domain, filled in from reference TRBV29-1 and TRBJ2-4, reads SAVISQKPSRDICQRGTSLTIQCQVDSQVTMMFWYRQQPGQSLTLIATANQGSEATYESGFVIDKFPISRPNLTFSTLTVSNMSPEDSSIYLCSVETGLQTMQYFGAGTRLSVL.

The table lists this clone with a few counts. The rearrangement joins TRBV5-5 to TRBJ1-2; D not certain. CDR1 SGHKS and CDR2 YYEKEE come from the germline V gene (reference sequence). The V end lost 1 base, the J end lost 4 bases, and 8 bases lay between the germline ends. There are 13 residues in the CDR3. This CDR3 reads CASSLQDFYGYTF. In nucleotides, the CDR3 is TGTGCCAGCAGCTTGCAAGATTTCTATGGCTACACCTTC.

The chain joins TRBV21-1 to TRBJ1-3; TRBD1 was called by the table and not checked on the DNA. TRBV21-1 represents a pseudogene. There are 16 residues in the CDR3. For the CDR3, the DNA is TGTGCCAGCAGCGGGGGACAGGGGGGCTCTGGAAACACCATATATTTT. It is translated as CASSGGQGGSGNTIYF.